The 4 T cell receptor beta chains in this list originate from one sample, sequenced in a study of blood T cell repertoires in COVID-19. Using immunoSEQ multiplex PCR, the repertoire was profiled, and TCRdb retains in-frame clones only, with some absent. Seen here are a few hundred thousand clones, about 80% observed once, and the top ten hold roughly 2%. Sequences were obtained from peripheral blood. Receptors originate from a young man who had recovered from COVID-19.

The rearrangement joins TRBV24-1 to TRBJ2-1; the D gene is possibly TRBD2 (5 bases). Trimming took off 3 bases at V and 6 bases at J, with 11 bases between the two ends. CDR1 and CDR2 (germline): KGHDR, SFDVKD. The CDR3 has 14 residues. This CDR3 reads CATSDRGVGNEQFF. The CDR3 DNA sequence: TGTGCCACCAGTGATCGGGGAGTCGGCAATGAGCAGTTCTTC.

The chain is built from TRBV5-1 and TRBJ1-1, with D possibly matching TRBD1 (5 bases). The germline CDR1 and CDR2 sequences are SGHRS and YFSETQ. The CDR3 extends over 15 amino acids. Trimming stripped 0 bases from V and 5 bases from J, with 14 bases between. The CDR3 here is CASSLAQVRGTEAFF. The CDR3 nucleotides are TGCGCCAGCAGCTTGGCCCAGGTTAGGGGAACTGAAGCTTTCTTT.

This clone appeared a few times. J is TRBJ1-5 and V is TRBV18; 9 bases align to TRBD1. CDR1 and CDR2 from the germline V gene are KGHSH and LQKENI. Trimming at V came to 6 bases and at J to 6 bases, leaving 9 bases not matched to a gene. This CDR3 has 15 residues. In DNA, the CDR3 is TGTGCCAGCTCGCAAGACAGGGGGGTTCGTCAGCCCCAGCATTTT. Amino acids: CASSQDRGVRQPQHF.

The chain employs TRBV19 and TRBJ2-2, with TRBD1 matching over 8 bases. The CDR3 has 14 residues. Germline CDR1 LNHDA, CDR2 SQIVND (reference sequence). Trimming removed 7 bases from V and 6 bases from J; junction bases left unmatched: 7. CDR3 region: CASTGGARSGELFF. The CDR3 coding sequence is TGTGCCAGTACAGGGGGCGCGAGGTCCGGGGAGCTGTTTTTT. Full variable domain (rest looked up from reference TRBV19 and TRBJ2-2): DGGITQSPKYLFRKEGQNVTLSCEQNLNHDAMYWYRQDPGQGLRLIYYSQIVNDFQKGDIAEGYSVSREKKESFPLTVTSAQKNPTAFYLCASTGGARSGELFFGEGSRLTVL.